The 15 T cell receptor beta chains below all came from one sample that was sequenced in a study of blood T cell repertoires in COVID-19. Data came from immunoSEQ multiplex PCR; TCRdb stores just in-frame clones and leaves some out. Among approximately 150,000 clones, 85% to 90% were seen once, and the ten largest hold around 2.9%. Input material: peripheral blood. These receptors were taken from an older woman with active COVID-19.

The J gene is TRBJ2-3, the V gene TRBV9, with 8 bases that match TRBD2. This CDR3 region has 15 residues. From germline, CDR1 is SGDLS and CDR2 YYNGEE. The V gene end was trimmed by 3 bases and the J gene end by 2 bases; junction bases not matched to a gene: 5. CDR3 in amino acids: CASSGLAYFTDTQYF. For the CDR3, the DNA is TGTGCCAGCAGCGGACTAGCGTATTTCACAGATACGCAGTATTTT. Variable domain in full (rest from reference TRBV9 and TRBJ2-3): DSGVTQTPKHLITATGQRVTLRCSPRSGDLSVYWYQQSLDQGLQFLIQYYNGEERAKGNILERFSAQQFPDLHSELNLSSLELGDSALYFCASSGLAYFTDTQYFGPGTRLTVL.

Only one count was recorded for this clone. CDR3 residues: CASSRGGDLTQPQHF. DNA for the CDR3: TGTGCCAGCAGCCGTGGAGGGGATTTGACCCAGCCCCAGCATTTT. This chain uses TRBV5-4 with TRBJ1-5; perhaps TRBD1 as D (5 bases). The germline CDR1 and CDR2 sequences are SGHNT and YYREEE (reference sequence). The CDR3 length is 15 residues. V lost 4 bases and J lost 7, with 18 bases in between.

Concerning this clone itself: The same CDR3 arises from other DNA sequences in this sample as well. The V call is TRBV6-5, the J call TRBJ1-2, with TRBD1 identical over 8 bases. CDR3 length: 14 residues. Unmatched junction bases numbered 7, after V lost 2 bases and J lost 8 bases. The germline V gene encodes CDR1 MNHEY and CDR2 SVGAGI. The chain's CDR3 is CASSYTGTGAGYTF. In DNA form, the CDR3 reads TGTGCCAGCAGTTACACCGGGACAGGAGCCGGCTACACCTTC.

This chain joins TRBV12-2 and TRBJ2-7; TRBD2, the D gene given by the table, was not confirmed from the DNA. TRBV12-2 is annotated as a pseudogene. The CDR3 is 16 amino acids. CDR3 nucleotides: TGTGCAAGTCGCTCCACCGGGACTAGCGGGAGTGAAGAGCAGTACTTC. It is translated as CASRSTGTSGSEEQYF.

The rearrangement joins TRBV2 to TRBJ2-2; possibly TRBD2 for D (5 bases). Germline V gene lookup returns CDR1 SNHLY and CDR2 FYNNEI. Trimming took off 8 bases at V and 7 bases at J, with 14 bases between the two ends. The CDR3 totals 13 residues. Here the CDR3 DNA reads TGTGCCAGCCAGGAAGTAGCGCGCGGGGAGCTGTTTTTT. Its translation is CASQEVARGELFF. Full variable domain (missing parts from reference TRBV2 and TRBJ2-2): EPEVTQTPSHQVTQMGQEVILRCVPISNHLYFYWYRQILGQKVEFLVSFYNNEISEKSEIFDDQFSVERPDGSNFTLKIRSTKLEDSAMYFCASQEVARGELFFGEGSRLTVL.

This chain links TRBV11-2 with TRBJ2-5; D possibly corresponds to TRBD2 (5 bases). V was shortened by 2 bases and J by 13 bases, with 20 bases between the two germline ends. Germline V lookup: CDR1 SGHAT, CDR2 FQNNGV. The CDR3 is 14 amino acids. CDR3 sequence: CASSLSGPDGMGYF. DNA for the CDR3: TGTGCCAGCAGCTTAAGCGGACCCGATGGAATGGGGTACTTC.

The chain has TRBV7-9 and TRBJ2-5; 9 bases match TRBD2. CDR1 is SEHNR and CDR2 is FQNEAQ in the germline V gene (reference sequence). J gave up 3 bases and V 5 bases, and 4 bases lay outside the gene matches. CDR3 size: 14 residues. The CDR3 DNA reads as TGTGCCAGCAGCCCAAGACTAGCGGAAGAGACCCAGTACTTC. Its translation is CASSPRLAEETQYF.

The rearrangement links TRBV7-9 to TRBJ2-5; 8 bases are shared with TRBD2. This CDR3 region has 14 residues. The germline V gene has CDR1 SEHNR and CDR2 FQNEAQ (reference sequence). Germline trimming cut 4 bases from V and 5 bases from J; bases unmatched to any gene: 6. The CDR3, as DNA: TGTGCCAGCAGCTCTCGGGGGGGGGCTGAGACCCAGTACTTC. Residues: CASSSRGGAETQYF. The full variable domain, completed using reference TRBV7-9 and TRBJ2-5, is DTGVSQNPRHKITKRGQNVTFRCDPISEHNRLYWYRQTLGQGPEFLTYFQNEAQLEKSRLLSDRFSAERPKGSFSTLEIQRTEQGDSAMYLCASSSRGGAETQYFGPGTRLLVL.

V is TRBV3-1 (or the pseudogene TRBV3-2) and J is TRBJ2-1; the match to TRBD2 covers 8 bases. The germline CDR1 and CDR2 sequences are LGHDT and YNNKEL (reference sequence). CDR3 size: 17 residues. Germline trimming cut 0 bases from V and 7 bases from J; bases unmatched to any gene: 11. This chain's CDR3 is CASSQERLAGPGNEQFF. CDR3 bases: TGTGCCAGCAGCCAAGAACGGCTAGCGGGCCCTGGAAATGAGCAGTTCTTC.

The chain uses TRBV7-8 and TRBJ2-1; 9 bases are a match to TRBD2. CDR3 length equals 15 residues. The V gene's germline CDR1 is SGHVS and CDR2 FQNEAQ. The junction had 3 bases not matched to a gene; V was cut back by 1 base and J by 5 bases. The CDR3 sequence is CASSLETSGHNEQFF. Written as DNA, the CDR3 is TGTGCCAGCAGCTTAGAGACTAGCGGCCACAATGAGCAGTTCTTC.

This sequence joins TRBV6-5 and TRBJ2-5; TRBD1 matches at 9 bases. J gave up 1 base and V 9 bases, and 3 bases lay outside the gene matches. The CDR3 sequence is 13 residues long. CDR1 and CDR2 (germline): MNHEY, SVGAGI. The DNA of the CDR3 is TGTGCCAGTGGGACAGGGCCCCAAGAGACCCAGTACTTC. Translated: CASGTGPQETQYF.

CDR3 in DNA: TGTGCCAGCAGTGAAGCCCCGGGTCACGTCTACAATGAGCAGTTCTTC. Protein sequence: CASSEAPGHVYNEQFF. The V call is TRBV2, the J call TRBJ2-1, with no clear D. Trimming stripped 0 bases from V and 3 bases from J, with 12 bases between. There are 16 residues in the CDR3. Germline assignment: CDR1 SNHLY and CDR2 FYNNEI.

The chain links TRBV14 to TRBJ2-5; D gene unclear. The CDR3 has 11 residues. CDR1 is SGHDN and CDR2 is FVKESK in the germline V gene. The V gene lost 4 bases and the J gene lost 7 bases, with 7 bases spanning the gap. The CDR3 spells CASSRMSTQYF. CDR3 coding DNA: TGTGCCAGCAGCCGTATGTCGACCCAGTACTTC.

Comments on this clone: At one of its ends the junction is not consistent with the germline gene, which may arise from a read error. The sample carries other DNA sequences with the same CDR3. The chain uses TRBV7-3 and TRBJ2-5; the match to TRBD2 covers 8 bases. This CDR3 has 13 amino acids. Germline lookup yields CDR1 SGHTA and CDR2 FQGTGA. DNA of the CDR3: TGTGCCAGTAGCTTTCGGGGGGGAGAGACCCAGTACTTC. This gives the protein CASSFRGGETQYF.

The chain joins TRBV29-1 to TRBJ2-1, with a weak D call TRBD2 (6 bases). Germline V lookup: CDR1 SQVTM, CDR2 ANQGSEA. CDR3 length equals 14 residues. V lost 4 bases and J lost 1, with 11 bases in between. The CDR3 coding sequence is TGCAGCGTTGTCAGCGGGCGATCCTACAATGAGCAGTTCTTC. Amino acids: CSVVSGRSYNEQFF.